The rows below give T cell receptor beta chains drawn from one sample of a study. MiXCR was run by TCRdb on the reads, yielding one entry per CDR3 protein. Of about 15,000 distinct CDR3 sequences listed, around 35% are singletons. The sample consisted of blood. The receptor source for this set is a human donor. Each CDR3 is given without its conserved first and last residue. Each record gives: clone size, D gene, V gene, J gene, CDR3 protein. The D gene is left open where the match is weak. The size field is filled for only some rows; it gives once, few, many or a size class.

>medium-sized|.|TRBV12-3/TRBV12-4|TRBJ1-2
ASSLVTALLN
>many|.|TRBV19|TRBJ1-4
ASRARIDEKLF
>.|.|TRBV20-1|TRBJ2-7
SATPGRGYEQY
>few|TRBD2|TRBV4-2|TRBJ2-2
ASSQAVGGLAGAGGELF
>medium-sized|.|TRBV4-3|TRBJ1-1
ASRGEPNAEAF
>medium-sized|.|TRBV12-3/TRBV12-4|TRBJ2-1
ASSLSLGENEQF
>.|.|TRBV18|TRBJ1-5
ASSPLTDNQPQH
>many|.|TRBV7-7|TRBJ2-1
ASSLVGANEQF
>many|TRBD2|TRBV18|TRBJ2-1
ASSRPGLAPNEQF
>medium-sized|TRBD2|TRBV29-1|TRBJ2-7
SVKAGAAYEQY